A selection of T cell receptor beta chains follows, all from one sample in a study of naive and memory T cell subsets. Each CDR3 protein is one row after TCRdb ran MiXCR on the UMI-ligation and nested PCR reads. The table includes under 150,000 distinct CDR3 sequences, about 20% detected once. The sequenced sample consisted of naive CD8+ T cells from blood. These receptors originate from a human donor in good health. The CDR3 runs from the conserved cysteine through the conserved F or W. The D gene is left open where the match is weak. Only part of the rows carry a size: once, few, many, or a class if the clone is expanded.

CDR3	DNA	D	J	V	size
CASSQAALAYEQYF	TGCGCCAGCAGCCAAGCGGCCCTTGCCTACGAGCAGTACTTC	.	TRBJ2-7	TRBV4-1	.
CASSQVMARSYNEQFF	TGCGCCAGCAGCCAAGTAATGGCCCGTAGCTACAATGAGCAGTTCTTC	.	TRBJ2-1	TRBV4-1	few
CSARDVARGDEQFF	TGCAGTGCTAGAGACGTGGCGCGGGGCGATGAGCAGTTCTTC	.	TRBJ2-1	TRBV20-1	.
CATHPPDLYGYTF	TGTGCCACCCACCCCCCGGATCTCTATGGCTACACCTTC	.	TRBJ1-2	TRBV28	few
CASSVRAGGRETQYF	TGTGCCAGCAGCGTGCGAGCGGGAGGTCGGGAGACCCAGTACTTC	TRBD2	TRBJ2-5	TRBV9	.
CASSEVGQRNEQFF	TGTGCCAGCAGTGAAGTGGGACAGCGGAATGAGCAGTTCTTC	TRBD1	TRBJ2-1	TRBV2	few
CASSQDEGGSKPDTQYF	TGTGCCAGCAGCCAAGACGAAGGCGGGAGTAAACCAGATACGCAGTATTTT	TRBD2	TRBJ2-3	TRBV3-1	.
CASSYRGGTYNEQFF	TGTGCCAGCAGCTATCGGGGCGGGACCTACAATGAGCAGTTCTTC	.	TRBJ2-1	TRBV7-6	.
CASSLFGGSSYEQYF	TGTGCCAGCAGCTTATTTGGCGGGAGCTCCTACGAGCAGTACTTC	TRBD2	TRBJ2-7	TRBV7-3	.
CASSYTQISYNEQFF	TGTGCCAGCAGTTACACACAGATTTCCTACAATGAGCAGTTCTTC	.	TRBJ2-1	TRBV12-3/TRBV12-4	few
CATDTGQGGSEQFF	TGTGCCACCGACACGGGACAGGGAGGGAGTGAGCAGTTCTTC	TRBD1	TRBJ2-1	TRBV15	.